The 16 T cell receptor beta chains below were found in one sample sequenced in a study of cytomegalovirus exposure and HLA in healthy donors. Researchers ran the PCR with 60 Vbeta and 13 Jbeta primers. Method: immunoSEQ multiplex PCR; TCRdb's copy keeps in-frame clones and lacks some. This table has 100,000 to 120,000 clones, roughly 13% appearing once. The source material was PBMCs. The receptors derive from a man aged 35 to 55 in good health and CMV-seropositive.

The chain's CDR3 is CASSSSGSYQQYF. The CDR3 DNA reads as TGTGCCAGCAGTTCTAGCGGGAGTTATCAGCAGTACTTC. The V gene is TRBV27, the J gene TRBJ2-7; 10 bases match TRBD2. The CDR3 covers 13 residues. Germline V gene data show CDR1 as MNHEY and CDR2 as SMNVEV (reference sequence). Trimming removed 4 bases from V and 8 bases from J; junction bases left unmatched: 5.

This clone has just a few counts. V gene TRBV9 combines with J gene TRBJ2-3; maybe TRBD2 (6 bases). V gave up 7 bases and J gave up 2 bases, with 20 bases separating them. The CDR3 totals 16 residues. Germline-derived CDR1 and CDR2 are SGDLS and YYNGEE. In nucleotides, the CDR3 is TGTGCCAGCTCCCCGGGTAGGACTACCATCACAGATACGCAGTATTTT. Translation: CASSPGRTTITDTQYF. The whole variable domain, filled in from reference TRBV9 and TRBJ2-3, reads DSGVTQTPKHLITATGQRVTLRCSPRSGDLSVYWYQQSLDQGLQFLIQYYNGEERAKGNILERFSAQQFPDLHSELNLSSLELGDSALYFCASSPGRTTITDTQYFGPGTRLTVL.

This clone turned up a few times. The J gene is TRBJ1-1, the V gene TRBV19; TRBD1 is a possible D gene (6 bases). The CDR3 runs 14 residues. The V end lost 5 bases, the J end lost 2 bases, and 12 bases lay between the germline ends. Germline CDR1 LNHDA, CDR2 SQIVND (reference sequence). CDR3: CASSYRAFNTEAFF. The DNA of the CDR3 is TGTGCCAGTAGTTACAGGGCTTTCAACACTGAAGCTTTCTTT.

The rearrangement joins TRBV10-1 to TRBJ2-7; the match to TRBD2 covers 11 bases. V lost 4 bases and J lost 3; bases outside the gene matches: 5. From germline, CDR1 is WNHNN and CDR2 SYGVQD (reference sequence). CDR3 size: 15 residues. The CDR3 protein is CASSGGLAANYEQYF. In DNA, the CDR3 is TGCGCCAGCAGTGGGGGACTAGCGGCTAACTACGAGCAGTACTTC.

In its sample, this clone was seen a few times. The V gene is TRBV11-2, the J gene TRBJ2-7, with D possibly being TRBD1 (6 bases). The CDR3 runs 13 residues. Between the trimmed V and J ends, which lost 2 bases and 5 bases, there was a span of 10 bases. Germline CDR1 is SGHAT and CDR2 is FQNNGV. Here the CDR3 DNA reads TGTGCCAGCAGCTTACAGGGGATCCACGAGCAGTACTTC. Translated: CASSLQGIHEQYF.

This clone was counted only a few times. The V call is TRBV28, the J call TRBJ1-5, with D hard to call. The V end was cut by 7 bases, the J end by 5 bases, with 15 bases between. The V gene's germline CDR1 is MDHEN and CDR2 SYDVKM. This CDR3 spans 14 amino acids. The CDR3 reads CASTGGSFDQPQHF. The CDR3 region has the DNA TGTGCCAGCACCGGAGGGAGTTTTGATCAGCCCCAGCATTTT.

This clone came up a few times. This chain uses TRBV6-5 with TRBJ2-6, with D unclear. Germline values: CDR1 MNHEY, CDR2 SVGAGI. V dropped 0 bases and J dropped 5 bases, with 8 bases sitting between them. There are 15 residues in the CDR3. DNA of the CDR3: TGTGCCAGCAGTTACTCTGCGGAAAGGGCCAACGTCCTGACTTTC. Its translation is CASSYSAERANVLTF.

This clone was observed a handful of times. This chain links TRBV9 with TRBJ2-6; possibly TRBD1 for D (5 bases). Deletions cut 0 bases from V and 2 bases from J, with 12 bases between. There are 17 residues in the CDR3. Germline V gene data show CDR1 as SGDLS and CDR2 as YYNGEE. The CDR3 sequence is CASSVDRQITGANVLTF. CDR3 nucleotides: TGTGCCAGCAGCGTAGACAGGCAAATAACTGGGGCCAACGTCCTGACTTTC.

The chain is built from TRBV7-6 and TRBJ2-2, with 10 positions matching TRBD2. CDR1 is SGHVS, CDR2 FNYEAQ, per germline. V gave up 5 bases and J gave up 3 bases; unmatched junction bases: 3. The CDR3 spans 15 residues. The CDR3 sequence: CASSVLAGDTGELFF. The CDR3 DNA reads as TGTGCCAGCAGCGTCCTAGCGGGAGACACCGGGGAGCTGTTTTTT.

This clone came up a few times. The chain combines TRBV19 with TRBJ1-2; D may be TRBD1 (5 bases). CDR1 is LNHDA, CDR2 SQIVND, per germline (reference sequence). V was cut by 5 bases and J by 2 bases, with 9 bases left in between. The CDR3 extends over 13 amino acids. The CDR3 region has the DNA TGTGCCAGTAGTTCGGGACTGAACTATGGCTACACCTTC. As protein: CASSSGLNYGYTF. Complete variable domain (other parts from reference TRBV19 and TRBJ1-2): DGGITQSPKYLFRKEGQNVTLSCEQNLNHDAMYWYRQDPGQGLRLIYYSQIVNDFQKGDIAEGYSVSREKKESFPLTVTSAQKNPTAFYLCASSSGLNYGYTFGSGTRLTVV.

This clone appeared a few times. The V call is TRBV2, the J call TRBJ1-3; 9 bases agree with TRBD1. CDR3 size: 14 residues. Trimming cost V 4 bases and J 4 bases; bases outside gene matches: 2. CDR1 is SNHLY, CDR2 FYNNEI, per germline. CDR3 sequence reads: CASSGDRAGNTIYF. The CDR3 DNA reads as TGTGCCAGCAGTGGGGACAGGGCGGGAAACACCATATATTTT.

Here the CDR3 reads CASSPLTGSYEQYF. DNA for the CDR3: TGTGCCAGCAGCCCTCTGACGGGGTCCTACGAGCAGTACTTC. This chain uses TRBV27 with TRBJ2-7; the D gene is possibly TRBD2 (5 bases). Germline V gene lookup returns CDR1 MNHEY and CDR2 SMNVEV (reference sequence). Between the trimmed V and J ends, which lost 6 bases and 1 base, there was a span of 13 bases. The CDR3 consists of 14 residues.

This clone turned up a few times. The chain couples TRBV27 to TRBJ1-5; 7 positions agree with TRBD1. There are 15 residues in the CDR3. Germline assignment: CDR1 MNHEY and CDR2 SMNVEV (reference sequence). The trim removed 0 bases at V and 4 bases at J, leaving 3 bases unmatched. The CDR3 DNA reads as TGTGCCAGCAGTTTATCAGGGGGCGGTAATCAGCCCCAGCATTTT. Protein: CASSLSGGGNQPQHF.

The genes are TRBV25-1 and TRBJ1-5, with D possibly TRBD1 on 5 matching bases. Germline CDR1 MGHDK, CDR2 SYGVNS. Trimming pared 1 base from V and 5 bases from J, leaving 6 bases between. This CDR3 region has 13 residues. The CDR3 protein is CASSELGDQPQHF. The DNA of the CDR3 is TGTGCCAGCAGTGAATTAGGGGATCAGCCCCAGCATTTT.

CDR3 DNA: TGTGCCAGCAGTTCCTACAGGGTTGTGAATGAGCAGTTCTTC. Protein sequence: CASSSYRVVNEQFF. The chain carries TRBV27 and TRBJ2-1; TRBD1 is a possible D gene (6 bases). This CDR3 spans 14 amino acids. The germline V and J ends were trimmed by 4 bases and 7 bases, with 14 bases remaining between them. Per the germline V gene, CDR1 is MNHEY and CDR2 is SMNVEV (reference sequence).

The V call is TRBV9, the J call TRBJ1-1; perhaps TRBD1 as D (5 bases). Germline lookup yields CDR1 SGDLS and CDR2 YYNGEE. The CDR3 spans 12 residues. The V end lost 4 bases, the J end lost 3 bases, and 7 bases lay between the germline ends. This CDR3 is CASSRGDTEAFF. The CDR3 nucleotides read TGTGCCAGCAGCCGGGGGGACACTGAAGCTTTCTTT.